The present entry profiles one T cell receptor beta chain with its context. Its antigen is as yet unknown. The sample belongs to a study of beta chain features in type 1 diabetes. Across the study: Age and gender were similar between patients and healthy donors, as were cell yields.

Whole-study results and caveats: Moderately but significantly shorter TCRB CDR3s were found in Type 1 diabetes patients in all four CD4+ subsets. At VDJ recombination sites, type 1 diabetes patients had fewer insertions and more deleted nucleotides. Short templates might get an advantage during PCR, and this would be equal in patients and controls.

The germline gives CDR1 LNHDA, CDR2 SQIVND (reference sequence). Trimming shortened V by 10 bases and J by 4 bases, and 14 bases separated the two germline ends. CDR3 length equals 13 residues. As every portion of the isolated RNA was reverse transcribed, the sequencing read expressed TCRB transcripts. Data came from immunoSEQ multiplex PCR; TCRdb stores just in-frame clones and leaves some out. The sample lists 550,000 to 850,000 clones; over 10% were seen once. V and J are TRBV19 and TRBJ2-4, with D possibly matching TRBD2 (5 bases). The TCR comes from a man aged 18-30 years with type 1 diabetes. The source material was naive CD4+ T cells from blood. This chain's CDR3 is CATSGSDKNIQYF. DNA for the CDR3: TGTGCCACCTCGGGGTCAGATAAAAACATTCAGTACTTC. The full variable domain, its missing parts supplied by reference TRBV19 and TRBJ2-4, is DGGITQSPKYLFRKEGQNVTLSCEQNLNHDAMYWYRQDPGQGLRLIYYSQIVNDFQKGDIAEGYSVSREKKESFPLTVTSAQKNPTAFYLCATSGSDKNIQYFGAGTRLSVL.